What follows is one T cell receptor beta chain and its context. Its target is unknown. The cohort excluded patients with autoimmune disease history or systemic immunosuppression. The data are from a study of OX40 agonist ivuxolimab in advanced cancers. Findings and limits, study-wide: Expanded peripheral T cell antigen specificity was not determined.

Repertoires were generated with immunoSEQ multiplex PCR, while TCRdb's copy carries only in-frame clones and drops some. The sample contains roughly 40,000 clones, 88% of which appear only once. This material consisted of CD4+ or CD8+ T cells sorted from blood, taken in a trial of the OX40 agonist ivuxolimab. The TCR was taken from an adult with an advanced solid tumor such as melanoma, head and neck, liver or kidney cancer.

CDR3 bases: TGTGCCAGCAGTGACTCGGGGACCTATGGCTACACCTTC. It encodes CASSDSGTYGYTF. This sequence joins TRBV6-4 and TRBJ1-2; D is perhaps TRBD1 (5 bases). The CDR3 covers 13 residues. Trimming left V 0 bases short and J 4 bases short, with 6 bases between. Germline CDR1 reads MRHNA; CDR2 reads SNTAGT.